This passage covers 30 T cell receptor beta chains from one sample sequenced in a study of beta chain features in type 1 diabetes. Expressed TCRB transcripts were sequenced after all isolated RNA was converted to cDNA. The repertoire was sequenced with immunoSEQ multiplex PCR; TCRdb's copy has only in-frame clones and lacks some. Here the sample spans approximately 340,000 clones, around 16% being singletons. Sequencing used naive CD4+ T cells from blood. The origin of the receptors is a woman younger than 30 in good health.

A few counts support this clone. V and J are TRBV27 and TRBJ1-1; tentative D call: TRBD1 (6 bases). With 2 bases removed from V and 8 bases from J, the gap between germline ends came to 9 bases. The CDR3 sequence is 12 residues long. From germline, CDR1 is MNHEY and CDR2 SMNVEV (reference sequence). CDR3 coding DNA: TGTGCCAGCAGTTTAACAGGGTTAGAAGCTTTCTTT. Its protein product is CASSLTGLEAFF.

This clone turned up a few times. This chain links TRBV5-4 with TRBJ2-7, with D maybe TRBD2 (6 bases). In germline, CDR1 is SGHNT, CDR2 YYREEE (reference sequence). CDR3 length: 13 amino acids. V dropped 4 bases and J dropped 0 bases, with 8 bases sitting between them. The chain's CDR3 is CASSRGNSYEQYF. The DNA of the CDR3 is TGTGCCAGCAGCCGGGGGAACTCCTACGAGCAGTACTTC.

On this clone: Other DNA sequences in the sample encode the same CDR3. The rearrangement links TRBV29-1 to TRBJ1-1, with D maybe TRBD1 (5 bases). V was clipped by 4 bases and J by 0 bases, with 6 bases between them. The CDR3 length is 12 residues. From germline, CDR1 is SQVTM and CDR2 ANQGSEA. CDR3 amino acids: CSVGQLNTEAFF. The CDR3 DNA reads TGCAGCGTTGGACAGTTGAACACTGAAGCTTTCTTT.

The V gene is TRBV5-1, the J gene TRBJ1-2, with D uncertain. Germline CDR1 and CDR2: SGHRS and YFSETQ. The CDR3 runs 12 residues. Deletions cut 4 bases from V and 4 bases from J, with 8 bases between. DNA of the CDR3: TGCGCCAGCAGCCCTGACATCTATGGCTACACCTTC. Encoded protein: CASSPDIYGYTF.

The V gene is TRBV19, the J gene TRBJ2-7; D not certain. Trimming stripped 2 bases from V and 0 bases from J, with 8 bases between. The CDR3 is made up of 14 amino acids. Germline V gene sequence: CDR1 LNHDA, CDR2 SQIVND (reference sequence). CDR3 residues: CASSIQRSSYEQYF. As DNA, the CDR3 is TGTGCCAGTAGTATACAGAGGAGCTCCTACGAGCAGTACTTC. The whole variable domain, filled in from reference TRBV19 and TRBJ2-7, reads DGGITQSPKYLFRKEGQNVTLSCEQNLNHDAMYWYRQDPGQGLRLIYYSQIVNDFQKGDIAEGYSVSREKKESFPLTVTSAQKNPTAFYLCASSIQRSSYEQYFGPGTRLTVT.

The CDR3 region has the DNA TGCAGCGTTGAATCCCTAGCGGGAGGGCCGGGGGCGCAGTATTTT. Translation: CSVESLAGGPGAQYF. The chain has TRBV29-1 and TRBJ2-3; 12 nucleotides match TRBD2. CDR1 SQVTM and CDR2 ANQGSEA come from the germline V gene. After removal of 2 bases from V and 10 bases from J, the junction contained 10 bases not matched to a gene. The CDR3 spans 15 residues.

This clone was found a few times. J is TRBJ1-1 and V is TRBV30, with D unclear. The CDR3 totals 13 residues. The V end was cut by 0 bases, the J end by 1 base, with 6 bases between. Germline V gene sequence: CDR1 GTSNPN, CDR2 SVGIG (reference sequence). Here the CDR3 reads CAWSVWQNTEAFF. For the CDR3, the DNA is TGTGCCTGGAGTGTATGGCAGAACACTGAAGCTTTCTTT. Supplemented by reference TRBV30 and TRBJ1-1, the full variable domain reads SQTIHQWPATLVQPVGSPLSLECTVEGTSNPNLYWYRQAAGRGLQLLFYSVGIGQISSEVPQNLSASRPQDRQFILSSKKLLLSDSGFYLCAWSVWQNTEAFFGQGTRLTVV.

This clone has only a few counts. This chain joins TRBV7-9 and TRBJ2-7; no reliable D call. V dropped 0 bases and J dropped 3 bases, with 3 bases sitting between them. Germline lookup yields CDR1 SEHNR and CDR2 FQNEAQ (reference sequence). This CDR3 contains 12 residues. The CDR3 sequence: CASSLANYEQYF. The CDR3 DNA reads as TGTGCCAGCAGCTTAGCCAACTACGAGCAGTACTTC.

This clone was found once. The rearrangement joins TRBV28 to TRBJ2-3; TRBD1 agrees at 8 bases. This CDR3 spans 16 amino acids. Germline CDR1 is MDHEN and CDR2 is SYDVKM. V dropped 2 bases and J dropped 1; count of bases not matched to a gene: 5. The CDR3 spells CASSLNGQGRTDTQYF. For the CDR3, the DNA is TGTGCCAGCAGTTTAAATGGACAGGGCCGCACAGATACGCAGTATTTT.

The chain recombines TRBV7-8 with TRBJ1-1; 7 bases agree with TRBD1. From germline, CDR1 is SGHVS and CDR2 FQNEAQ. With 6 bases clipped from V and 4 bases from J, the junction kept 5 bases outside the gene matches. The CDR3 is 13 amino acids. The CDR3 here is CASRNRGGTEAFF. The CDR3 nucleotides read TGTGCCAGCAGGAACAGGGGAGGCACTGAAGCTTTCTTT.

The chain joins TRBV6-6 to TRBJ2-5; 12 bases are shared with TRBD2. Germline trimming cut 5 bases from V and 5 bases from J; bases unmatched to any gene: 6. CDR3 length: 15 amino acids. CDR1 MNHNY and CDR2 SVGAGI come from the germline V gene (reference sequence). The CDR3 region has the DNA TGTGCCAGCAGTCTAGCGGGAGGGGTGATGGAGACCCAGTACTTC. This translates into CASSLAGGVMETQYF.

The chain recombines TRBV28 with TRBJ1-2, with 11 nucleotides matching TRBD1. Germline V gene lookup returns CDR1 MDHEN and CDR2 SYDVKM. CDR3 length equals 15 residues. Trimming took 5 bases from V and 3 from J; bases not matched to a gene: 5. The CDR3 sequence is CASSRPGQGDYGYTF. As DNA, the CDR3 is TGTGCCAGCAGTCGCCCGGGACAGGGGGACTATGGCTACACCTTC.

Only a few counts were recorded for this clone. The chain has TRBV7-3 and TRBJ2-5, with TRBD1 identical over 8 bases. CDR3 length equals 15 residues. CDR1 SGHTA and CDR2 FQGTGA come from the germline V gene. J was trimmed by 5 bases and V by 6 bases; bases with no gene match: 11. The CDR3, as DNA: TGTGCCAGCAGTCCCGGACAGGGAGGACGGGAGACCCAGTACTTC. Translated: CASSPGQGGRETQYF.

V usage is TRBV15 and J usage is TRBJ2-3; the match to TRBD1 covers 7 bases. V lost 3 bases to trimming and J lost 6 bases; unmatched junction nucleotides: 6. The germline gives CDR1 LNHNV, CDR2 YYDKDF (reference sequence). The CDR3 sequence is 14 residues long. The CDR3 DNA sequence: TGTGCCACCAGCAGGGCAGGGGGATGGGATACGCAGTATTTT. Its protein product is CATSRAGGWDTQYF. Full variable domain (outside the CDR3, taken from reference TRBV15 and TRBJ2-3): DAMVIQNPRYQVTQFGKPVTLSCSQTLNHNVMYWYQQKSSQAPKLLFHYYDKDFNNEADTPDNFQSRRPNTSFCFLDIRSPGLGDTAMYLCATSRAGGWDTQYFGPGTRLTVL.

This clone has a handful of counts. The V gene is TRBV28, the J gene TRBJ1-2; 7 bases agree with TRBD1. The CDR3 is made up of 11 amino acids. Germline V gene data show CDR1 as MDHEN and CDR2 as SYDVKM. V lost 10 bases to trimming and J lost 6 bases; unmatched junction nucleotides: 5. CDR3 sequence (DNA): TGTGCCATCGACAGGGCAGATGGCTACACCTTC. Translation gives CAIDRADGYTF.

This clone was seen a handful of times. V and J are TRBV7-2 and TRBJ2-1; tentative D call: TRBD2 (6 bases). Between the trimmed V and J ends, which lost 1 base and 2 bases, there was a span of 9 bases. Germline V gene lookup returns CDR1 SGHTA and CDR2 FQGNSA. The CDR3 contains 15 residues. CDR3 in DNA: TGTGCCAGCAGCTTAGGGGCTAGCGCCTACAATGAGCAGTTCTTC. Translated, it gives CASSLGASAYNEQFF.

This clone occurred a few times. The chain combines TRBV25-1 with TRBJ2-5; 9 bases line up with TRBD2. The ends lost 3 bases at V and 3 bases at J; junction bases unmatched: 8. The CDR3 spans 16 residues. The germline V gene encodes CDR1 MGHDK and CDR2 SYGVNS. In nucleotides, the CDR3 is TGTGCCAGCAGTGAGATAGGAAGACTAGCGGAAGAGACCCAGTACTTC. It is translated as CASSEIGRLAEETQYF.

V usage is TRBV6-1 and J usage is TRBJ1-2; 12 nucleotides line up with TRBD1. This CDR3 is 16 amino acids long. The germline V gene has CDR1 MNHNS and CDR2 SASEGT. The V and J ends lost 4 bases and 0 bases, in that order; junction bases with no gene match: 3. In DNA, the CDR3 is TGTGCCAGCAGTGCGGGACAGGGGGCAGCTAACTATGGCTACACCTTC. This codes for CASSAGQGAANYGYTF.

This sequence joins TRBV28 and TRBJ1-1; 8 bases are shared with TRBD1. Germline V gene data show CDR1 as MDHEN and CDR2 as SYDVKM. V lost 5 bases, J lost 4 bases, and 6 bases stayed unmatched. The CDR3 has 14 residues. CDR3 in DNA: TGTGCCAGCAGTCACCTCAGGGGGCTCACTGAAGCTTTCTTT. This sequence encodes CASSHLRGLTEAFF.

The chain uses TRBV30 and TRBJ2-6; 7 bases fit TRBD1. The trim removed 5 bases at V and 1 base at J, leaving 5 bases unmatched. This CDR3 is 15 amino acids long. In germline, CDR1 is GTSNPN, CDR2 SVGIG (reference sequence). DNA of the CDR3: TGTGCCTGGGGACCGACAGGGTCTGGGGCCAACGTCCTGACTTTC. It is translated as CAWGPTGSGANVLTF.

The chain joins TRBV7-2 to TRBJ1-4, with D uncertain. There are 16 residues in the CDR3. V was shortened by 4 bases and J by 0 bases, with 12 bases between the two germline ends. CDR1 is SGHTA, CDR2 FQGNSA, per germline. The CDR3 DNA follows: TGTGCCAGCAGCTGGAGCTCAGCCTCAACTAATGAAAAACTGTTTTTT. Encoded protein: CASSWSSASTNEKLFF.

This chain connects TRBV11-2 to TRBJ1-2; D unresolved. The germline V gene encodes CDR1 SGHAT and CDR2 FQNNGV. V dropped 0 bases and J dropped 0 bases, with 8 bases sitting between them. The CDR3 has 15 residues. The CDR3 nucleotides are TGTGCCAGCAGCTTAGAACGCGGGCCTAACTATGGCTACACCTTC. Translating gives CASSLERGPNYGYTF.

The sample holds a few counts of this clone. The CDR3 here is CASSLGGTGNTIYF. Written as DNA, the CDR3 is TGTGCCAGCAGCTTGGGGGGGACAGGAAACACCATATATTTT. The chain links TRBV5-4 to TRBJ1-3; D possibly corresponds to TRBD1 (6 bases). Germline CDR1 is SGHNT and CDR2 is YYREEE (reference sequence). V was pared by 0 bases and J by 4 bases, with 8 bases between. CDR3 length: 14 amino acids.

The chain is built from TRBV4-3 and TRBJ1-2, with D hard to call. The V end lost 4 bases, the J end lost 2 bases, and 20 bases lay between the germline ends. Germline CDR1 reads LGHNA; CDR2 reads YSLEER. This CDR3 comprises 17 residues. The CDR3 reads CASSRLKVPDGNYGYTF. In DNA, the CDR3 is TGCGCCAGCAGCCGTCTCAAGGTTCCCGACGGGAACTATGGCTACACCTTC.

This clone came up a few times. The V gene is TRBV9, the J gene TRBJ2-1, with 12 bases lining up with TRBD2. Germline V gene data show CDR1 as SGDLS and CDR2 as YYNGEE. The CDR3 sequence is 16 residues long. The V gene end was trimmed by 1 base and the J gene end by 7 bases; junction bases not matched to a gene: 6. Here the CDR3 DNA reads TGTGCCAGCAGCGTACTAGCGGGAGGGCCGGGAAATGAGCAGTTCTTC. It encodes CASSVLAGGPGNEQFF. The whole variable domain, remainder taken from reference TRBV9 and TRBJ2-1, is DSGVTQTPKHLITATGQRVTLRCSPRSGDLSVYWYQQSLDQGLQFLIQYYNGEERAKGNILERFSAQQFPDLHSELNLSSLELGDSALYFCASSVLAGGPGNEQFFGPGTRLTVL.

This clone has just a few counts. The chain has TRBV4-1 and TRBJ2-3; D is ambiguous. The V end lost 1 base, the J end lost 7 bases, and 6 bases lay between the germline ends. Germline CDR1 is MGHRA and CDR2 is YSYEKL. There are 12 residues in the CDR3. The CDR3 loop reads CASSQVANTQYF. The DNA for the CDR3 is TGCGCCAGCAGCCAAGTGGCCAATACGCAGTATTTT.

This chain links TRBV5-6 with TRBJ2-7; 7 bases are shared with TRBD2. V shed 3 bases and J 11 bases; nucleotides not matched to a gene: 8. The germline CDR1 and CDR2 sequences are SGHDT and YYEEEE. The CDR3 totals 12 residues. CDR3 residues: CASSSDAREEYF. As DNA, the CDR3 is TGTGCCAGCAGCTCCGACGCCCGGGAGGAGTACTTC.

The rearrangement links TRBV30 to TRBJ1-1; TRBD1 agrees at 9 bases. The CDR3 runs to 13 residues. V lost 7 bases to trimming and J lost 4 bases; unmatched junction nucleotides: 7. The V gene's germline CDR1 is GTSNPN and CDR2 SVGIG (reference sequence). CDR3 sequence reads: CASKTGGGTEAFF. The DNA of the CDR3 is TGTGCCTCCAAAACAGGGGGCGGCACTGAAGCTTTCTTT.

The chain combines TRBV5-1 with TRBJ1-2; 9 bases match TRBD1. The CDR3 extends over 14 amino acids. Germline assignment: CDR1 SGHRS and CDR2 YFSETQ. With 4 bases clipped from V and 5 bases from J, the junction kept 6 bases outside the gene matches. The CDR3 region has the DNA TGCGCCAGCAGCCTGGACAGGGGTCGTTATGGCTACACCTTC. Amino acids: CASSLDRGRYGYTF.

This clone appeared a few times. V gene TRBV28 combines with J gene TRBJ2-7; D is possibly TRBD2 (5 bases). Germline V gene sequence: CDR1 MDHEN, CDR2 SYDVKM. The V end was cut by 3 bases, the J end by 7 bases, with 25 bases between. The CDR3 length is 17 residues. CDR3 nucleotide sequence: TGTGCCAGCAGTTTCCCCTCCTGGGGAGCGGCGGCCCGGGAGCAGTACTTC. Its translation: CASSFPSWGAAAREQYF.